These 23 T cell receptor beta chains originate from one sample sequenced in a study of CD8+ T cells in alopecia areata. Following extraction, RNA underwent reverse transcription to cDNA, which served as the sequencing template. TCRdb keeps only in-frame clones here, not all; method: immunoSEQ multiplex PCR. The sample records some 130,000 clones, more than 40% being singletons. Treatment indicated: oral pan-JAK inhibitor, 5-10 mg twice daily. Sequenced here: CD4+ T cells sorted from blood, sampled at week 4, from a patient treated with tofacitinib. These receptor sequences come from a human donor with alopecia areata.

The rearrangement links TRBV6-1 to TRBJ2-2; maybe TRBD2 (6 bases). CDR1 and CDR2 from the germline V gene are MNHNS and SASEGT. The V gene lost 7 bases and the J gene lost 3 bases, with 6 bases spanning the gap. The CDR3 contains 12 residues. The CDR3 coding sequence is TGTGCCAGCACGGGGGACACCGGGGAGCTGTTTTTT. This codes for CASTGDTGELFF.

The chain has TRBV29-1 and TRBJ1-2; weak D call: TRBD1 (6 bases). V lost 6 bases to trimming and J lost 2 bases, with 16 bases between them. This CDR3 spans 14 amino acids. Germline V gives CDR1 SQVTM, CDR2 ANQGSEA. The CDR3 DNA follows: TGCAGCGTCGCACCCCGACAGGTGAACTATGGCTACACCTTC. It is translated as CSVAPRQVNYGYTF.

V usage is TRBV25-1 and J usage is TRBJ1-4; D may be TRBD1 (5 bases). V shed 3 bases and J shed 8 bases, with 10 bases lying between them. The CDR3 extends over 13 amino acids. The germline CDR1 and CDR2 sequences are MGHDK and SYGVNS. CDR3 in amino acids: CASSDSRDEKLFF. The CDR3 bases are TGTGCCAGCAGTGATAGCCGGGACGAAAAACTGTTTTTT.

This clone was picked up a small number of times. The chain joins TRBV7-9 to TRBJ2-1, with no clear D. Germline V gene data show CDR1 as SEHNR and CDR2 as FQNEAQ (reference sequence). The CDR3 spans 11 residues. V was shortened by 3 bases and J by 6 bases, with 3 bases between the two germline ends. Here the CDR3 reads CASSFVNEQFF. DNA for the CDR3: TGTGCCAGCAGCTTTGTCAATGAGCAGTTCTTC.

This clone was seen more than once but under ten times. This chain links TRBV4-1 with TRBJ2-5, with D unresolved. The CDR3 has 16 amino acids. Trimming removed 3 bases at V and 1 base at J, with 15 bases between. The germline V gene encodes CDR1 MGHRA and CDR2 YSYEKL. CDR3 DNA: TGCGCCAGCAGCCACCTACGGGCACGGGCCCAAGAGACCCAGTACTTC. Encoded protein: CASSHLRARAQETQYF.

The rearrangement joins TRBV9 to TRBJ2-3; D not certain. Germline CDR1 and CDR2: SGDLS and YYNGEE. V was cut by 0 bases and J by 6 bases, with 14 bases left in between. The CDR3 runs 15 residues. CDR3 in DNA: TGTGCCAGCAGCGTAGAAGGTCCTTTGGGCGATACGCAGTATTTT. Its protein product is CASSVEGPLGDTQYF.

The chain links TRBV5-1 to TRBJ2-5; D perhaps matches TRBD2 (6 bases). The CDR3 has 12 amino acids. Germline values: CDR1 SGHRS, CDR2 YFSETQ. V shed 7 bases and J shed 2 bases, with 9 bases lying between them. CDR3 sequence reads: CASSAGQETQYF. The CDR3 nucleotides read TGCGCCAGCTCGGCGGGACAAGAGACCCAGTACTTC.

The V and J genes are TRBV6-6 and TRBJ2-3; 7 positions match TRBD1. The V and J ends lost 6 bases and 1 base, in that order; junction bases with no gene match: 7. CDR3 length equals 15 residues. Germline V gives CDR1 MNHNY, CDR2 SVGAGI (reference sequence). The CDR3 DNA sequence: TGTGCCAGCAGGAATACCGGGACAGGCACAGATACGCAGTATTTT. As protein: CASRNTGTGTDTQYF.

The chain joins TRBV5-4 to TRBJ1-6; 7 bases fit TRBD1. Per germline, CDR1 SGHNT and CDR2 YYREEE (reference sequence). V shed 7 bases, J shed 7 bases, and the junction held 5 bases outside the gene matches. The CDR3 runs to 13 residues. The CDR3 region is CASGGQLNSPLHF. The CDR3 DNA is TGTGCCAGCGGGGGACAGTTAAATTCACCCCTCCACTTT.

This chain joins TRBV7-2 and TRBJ2-3; the match to TRBD1 covers 8 bases. The ends lost 3 bases at V and 8 bases at J; junction bases unmatched: 7. CDR3 length equals 14 residues. The germline gives CDR1 SGHTA, CDR2 FQGNSA. The CDR3 region is CASSFGQGPGTQYF. The CDR3 nucleotides read TGTGCCAGCAGCTTTGGACAGGGTCCCGGTACGCAGTATTTT.

V and J are TRBV29-1 and TRBJ2-1; 10 nucleotides align to TRBD2. This CDR3 comprises 14 residues. The junction had 5 bases not matched to a gene; V was cut back by 4 bases and J by 5 bases. Germline CDR1 is SQVTM and CDR2 is ANQGSEA. The CDR3 region is CSVALLAGNNEQFF. DNA of the CDR3: TGCAGCGTTGCCCTACTAGCGGGGAACAATGAGCAGTTCTTC.

The chain links TRBV5-4 to TRBJ1-2; 9 nucleotides agree with TRBD1. The V segment lost 4 bases and the J segment 3 bases; nucleotides outside the gene matches: 4. This CDR3 is built from 14 residues. Germline loops: CDR1 SGHNT, CDR2 YYREEE (reference sequence). The CDR3 sequence: CASSIGDRDYGYTF. The CDR3 coding sequence is TGTGCCAGCAGCATAGGGGACAGGGACTATGGCTACACCTTC.

The V gene is TRBV6-1, the J gene TRBJ2-5, with 7 nucleotides matching TRBD1. Germline CDR1 reads MNHNS; CDR2 reads SASEGT. Unmatched junction bases numbered 13, after V lost 5 bases and J lost 7 bases. This CDR3 has 15 residues. This CDR3 reads CASSRQGPGLGTQYF. The CDR3, as DNA: TGTGCCAGCAGTCGACAGGGTCCTGGGCTGGGGACCCAGTACTTC.

V usage is TRBV5-1 and J usage is TRBJ2-3; 9 positions match TRBD1. Germline values: CDR1 SGHRS, CDR2 YFSETQ. The V gene end was trimmed by 0 bases and the J gene end by 4 bases; junction bases not matched to a gene: 3. The CDR3 totals 15 residues. This chain's CDR3 is CASSLGTGVADTQYF. The CDR3 nucleotides are TGCGCCAGCAGCTTGGGGACAGGGGTTGCAGATACGCAGTATTTT. Full variable domain (remainder filled in from reference TRBV5-1 and TRBJ2-3): KAGVTQTPRYLIKTRGQQVTLSCSPISGHRSVSWYQQTPGQGLQFLFEYFSETQRNKGNFPGRFSGRQFSNSRSEMNVSTLELGDSALYLCASSLGTGVADTQYFGPGTRLTVL.

The genes are TRBV5-1 and TRBJ2-7, with 8 positions matching TRBD1. This CDR3 has 18 amino acids. After removal of 0 bases from V and 0 bases from J, the junction contained 11 bases not matched to a gene. Germline V lookup: CDR1 SGHRS, CDR2 YFSETQ. This CDR3 is CASSLAPGTGSFSYEQYF. As DNA, the CDR3 is TGCGCCAGCAGCTTGGCCCCTGGGACAGGTTCTTTCTCCTACGAGCAGTACTTC.

There are a few counts of this clone. The V gene is TRBV30, the J gene TRBJ1-2; D unclear. V lost 0 bases to trimming and J lost 6 bases, with 11 bases between them. CDR1 and CDR2 (germline): GTSNPN, SVGIG (reference sequence). There are 13 residues in the CDR3. CDR3 protein: CAWSVPQSHGYTF. The CDR3 DNA is TGTGCCTGGAGTGTACCTCAAAGTCATGGCTACACCTTC.

This clone was seen a few times. This sequence joins TRBV5-6 and TRBJ1-3, with unresolved D. Between the trimmed V and J ends, which lost 2 bases and 0 bases, there was a span of 6 bases. CDR1 and CDR2 (germline): SGHDT, YYEEEE. The CDR3 is 14 residues long. This chain's CDR3 is CASSFRHSGNTIYF. CDR3 nucleotide sequence: TGTGCCAGCAGCTTCCGCCACTCTGGAAACACCATATATTTT.

There are a few counts of this clone. The chain recombines TRBV4-1 with TRBJ1-5, with 8 bases aligning to TRBD1. V was pared by 2 bases and J by 3 bases, with 3 bases of the junction left unmatched. Germline loops: CDR1 MGHRA, CDR2 YSYEKL. The CDR3 is made up of 15 amino acids. The CDR3 is CASSQKTGDNQPQHF. CDR3 coding DNA: TGCGCCAGCAGCCAAAAGACAGGGGACAATCAGCCCCAGCATTTT.

This clone came up many times. V usage is TRBV18 and J usage is TRBJ2-5; 10 positions match TRBD2. The germline CDR1 and CDR2 sequences are KGHSH and LQKENI. The CDR3 is 14 residues long. Trimming at V came to 0 bases and at J to 5 bases, leaving 0 bases not matched to a gene. The CDR3 sequence is CASSPPTSGETQYF. CDR3 sequence (DNA): TGTGCCAGCTCACCACCGACTAGCGGGGAGACCCAGTACTTC.

The rearrangement joins TRBV29-1 to TRBJ2-5; TRBD1 is a possible D gene (6 bases). This CDR3 contains 12 residues. Between the trimmed V and J ends, which lost 4 bases and 5 bases, there was a span of 11 bases. Germline lookup yields CDR1 SQVTM and CDR2 ANQGSEA. The CDR3 nucleotides read TGCAGCGTTGCGCCCGACAGGGAGACCCAGTACTTC. Translated, it gives CSVAPDRETQYF.

The V and J genes are TRBV29-1 and TRBJ1-1, with TRBD1 as a possible D gene (5 bases). The CDR3 loop spans 11 amino acids. Trimming removed 7 bases at V and 7 bases at J, with 13 bases between. Germline loops: CDR1 SQVTM, CDR2 ANQGSEA. The CDR3 nucleotides read TGCAGCGGTGCACACAGGCGTGAAGCTTTCTTT. Translated, it gives CSGAHRREAFF.

This clone occurred a few times. The chain has TRBV7-7 and TRBJ1-4, with no clear D. This CDR3 spans 10 amino acids. Germline V gene data show CDR1 as SSHAT and CDR2 as FNYEAQ (reference sequence). The DNA for the CDR3 is TGTGCTGCAGATAATGAAAAACTGTTTTTT. Its translation: CAADNEKLFF.

The V and J genes are TRBV30 and TRBJ1-2; no clear D gene. Trimming took off 7 bases at V and 12 bases at J, with 18 bases between the two ends. The CDR3 has 11 residues. CDR1 GTSNPN and CDR2 SVGIG come from the germline V gene (reference sequence). The CDR3, as DNA: TGTGCCTTTGGCCACGGGGATTGCGACACCTTC. Amino acids: CAFGHGDCDTF.